One sample yielded the 25 T cell receptor beta chains listed below, sequenced in a study of cytomegalovirus exposure and HLA in healthy donors. A multiplex PCR was run with 60 Vbeta primers and 13 Jbeta primers. The repertoire was sequenced with immunoSEQ multiplex PCR; TCRdb's copy has only in-frame clones and lacks some. Its listing shows more than 95,000 clones. Material: PBMCs. The receptors here all came from a man aged 35-49 years in good health and CMV-seronegative.

The V gene is TRBV27, the J gene TRBJ2-7; 11 nucleotides match TRBD2. With 0 bases clipped from V and 6 bases from J, the junction kept 4 bases outside the gene matches. The CDR3 spans 15 residues. The germline V gene has CDR1 MNHEY and CDR2 SMNVEV (reference sequence). The CDR3 sequence is CASSLSSGRGAEQYF. The CDR3 coding sequence is TGTGCCAGCAGTTTATCTAGCGGGAGGGGAGCCGAGCAGTACTTC.

The V gene is TRBV4-1, the J gene TRBJ2-1; TRBD2 matches at 10 bases. Germline loops: CDR1 MGHRA, CDR2 YSYEKL. The ends lost 5 bases at V and 2 bases at J; junction bases unmatched: 3. This CDR3 region has 15 residues. CDR3 loop: CASSSTSGTYNEQFF. The CDR3 nucleotides read TGCGCCAGCAGCAGTACTAGCGGGACCTACAATGAGCAGTTCTTC.

This chain joins TRBV15 and TRBJ1-2; TRBD1 aligns across 12 bases. This CDR3 contains 16 residues. J gave up 7 bases and V 3 bases, and 9 bases lay outside the gene matches. In germline, CDR1 is LNHNV, CDR2 YYDKDF (reference sequence). The CDR3 sequence: CATSRAPGQGAGGYTF. DNA of the CDR3: TGTGCCACCAGCAGGGCGCCGGGACAGGGGGCGGGTGGCTACACCTTC.

This chain joins TRBV2 and TRBJ2-2; 7 bases are a match to TRBD1. CDR1 SNHLY and CDR2 FYNNEI come from the germline V gene. The CDR3 has 16 residues. The ends lost 1 base at V and 6 bases at J; junction bases unmatched: 8. CDR3 sequence: CASSEGTGVGAGELFF. Written as DNA, the CDR3 is TGTGCCAGCAGTGAAGGCACAGGGGTTGGGGCCGGGGAGCTGTTTTTT.

For the CDR3, the DNA is TGTGCCAGCAGTTTATTGGTAGCGGGAGTGAGAGATACGCAGTATTTT. Translated: CASSLLVAGVRDTQYF. The chain is built from TRBV28 and TRBJ2-3, with 9 bases identical to TRBD2. The J segment lost 5 bases and the V segment lost 1 base, leaving 7 bases of the junction unmatched. Germline V lookup: CDR1 MDHEN, CDR2 SYDVKM. This CDR3 has 16 residues.

V usage is TRBV25-1 and J usage is TRBJ2-3, with D perhaps matching TRBD2 (6 bases). Germline CDR1 reads MGHDK; CDR2 reads SYGVNS. V was pared by 4 bases and J by 1 base, with 12 bases between. CDR3 size: 15 residues. The CDR3 sequence is CASSVGGKGTDTQYF. For the CDR3, the DNA is TGTGCCAGCAGTGTAGGCGGGAAGGGCACAGATACGCAGTATTTT.

The rearrangement links TRBV10-3 to TRBJ1-1, with D hard to call. CDR3 length equals 11 residues. Germline values: CDR1 ENHRY, CDR2 SYGVKD. The V end was cut by 6 bases, the J end by 6 bases, with 8 bases between. In DNA form, the CDR3 reads TGTGCCATCAGAGAGGGCCCTGAAGCTTTCTTT. It codes for CAIREGPEAFF.

The chain carries TRBV5-3 and TRBJ2-1; no firm D call. TRBV5-3 counts as an open reading frame of uncertain function. Trimming left V 0 bases short and J 5 bases short, with 6 bases between. The CDR3 totals 13 residues. The CDR3 DNA follows: TGTGCCAGAAGCTTGGGACTCCACAATGAGCAGTTCTTC. Translation gives CARSLGLHNEQFF.

This sequence joins TRBV2 and TRBJ1-6, with a weak D call TRBD1 (6 bases). CDR1 SNHLY and CDR2 FYNNEI come from the germline V gene. CDR3 length: 14 amino acids. The V end was cut by 6 bases, the J end by 10 bases, with 16 bases between. The chain's CDR3 is CASRGAQTRSPLHF. CDR3 in DNA: TGTGCCAGCAGGGGGGCCCAGACCAGGTCACCCCTCCACTTT.

The chain couples TRBV10-2 to TRBJ1-3; D unresolved. CDR1 and CDR2 (germline): WSHSY, SAAADI. The CDR3 length is 14 residues. V was cut by 0 bases and J by 4 bases, with 7 bases left in between. The DNA for the CDR3 is TGCGCCAGCAGTGAGTCGGTAGTAGGAAACACCATATATTTT. As protein: CASSESVVGNTIYF.

The chain employs TRBV19 and TRBJ2-1, with TRBD2 identical over 10 bases. CDR1 is LNHDA, CDR2 SQIVND, per germline (reference sequence). The CDR3 length is 20 residues. The junction had 17 bases not matched to a gene; V was cut back by 5 bases and J by 1 base. The CDR3 bases are TGTGCCAGTAGTCCTCACCGGACTAGCGGAGTTATGAGGTCCTACAATGAGCAGTTCTTC. Amino acid sequence: CASSPHRTSGVMRSYNEQFF.

The CDR3 protein is CAREKRETGSYEQYF. CDR3 coding DNA: TGTGCCAGAGAAAAGAGAGAGACAGGCTCCTACGAGCAGTACTTC. The chain employs TRBV6-8 and TRBJ2-7; weak D call: TRBD1 (6 bases). The germline V gene has CDR1 MNHGY and CDR2 SAAAGT. This CDR3 has 15 residues. The V end was cut by 9 bases, the J end by 0 bases, with 18 bases between.

The DNA of the CDR3 is TGTGCCAGCAGGGGGGACAGGCGCGTTGAAGCTTTCTTT. Translating gives CASRGDRRVEAFF. The chain combines TRBV28 with TRBJ1-1; 8 bases align to TRBD1. CDR1 and CDR2 from the germline V gene are MDHEN and SYDVKM. The junction had 7 bases not matched to a gene; V was cut back by 6 bases and J by 7 bases. This CDR3 has 13 residues.

J is TRBJ1-6 and V is TRBV28; 8 positions match TRBD1. Germline assignment: CDR1 MDHEN and CDR2 SYDVKM. The CDR3 extends over 13 amino acids. Trimming at V came to 7 bases and at J to 7 bases, leaving 3 bases not matched to a gene. CDR3 DNA sequence: TGTGCCAGCACGGGGACAGGAAATTCACCCCTCCACTTT. Its protein is CASTGTGNSPLHF.

The J gene is TRBJ2-3, the V gene TRBV9, with D hard to call. V gave up 0 bases and J gave up 4 bases, with 6 bases separating them. The CDR3 sequence is 13 residues long. In germline, CDR1 is SGDLS, CDR2 YYNGEE. The CDR3 DNA reads TGTGCCAGCAGCGTAGATGAGGCAGATACGCAGTATTTT. It encodes CASSVDEADTQYF.

The rearrangement links TRBV30 to TRBJ2-5; D possibly corresponds to TRBD2 (6 bases). CDR1 is GTSNPN, CDR2 SVGIG, per germline (reference sequence). Trimming stripped 2 bases from V and 5 bases from J, with 18 bases between. The CDR3 has 15 amino acids. CDR3 sequence reads: CAWSPPGNAGETQYF. The CDR3 DNA sequence: TGTGCCTGGAGTCCCCCTGGGAACGCGGGGGAGACCCAGTACTTC.

The chain has TRBV7-9 and TRBJ1-1; D perhaps matches TRBD1 (6 bases). The V end lost 3 bases, the J end lost 0 bases, and 11 bases lay between the germline ends. Looked up from germline, CDR1 is SEHNR and CDR2 is FQNEAQ (reference sequence). This CDR3 comprises 15 residues. The CDR3: CASSFSKGVNTEAFF. CDR3 bases: TGTGCCAGCAGCTTCTCAAAGGGGGTGAACACTGAAGCTTTCTTT.

The chain is built from TRBV7-9 and TRBJ2-1; 7 bases line up with TRBD2. Germline V CDR1 and CDR2: SEHNR, FQNEAQ (reference sequence). CDR3 length equals 19 residues. V was clipped by 0 bases and J by 0 bases; unmatched bases: 11. CDR3 bases: TGTGCCAGCAGCTTAGCCCCCGCCTTTCTAGCGGTCTCCTACAATGAGCAGTTCTTC. Its protein is CASSLAPAFLAVSYNEQFF.

V and J are TRBV7-9 and TRBJ1-3; 7 nucleotides agree with TRBD1. The CDR3 has 16 residues. Germline lookup yields CDR1 SEHNR and CDR2 FQNEAQ (reference sequence). V lost 3 bases and J lost 3; bases outside the gene matches: 8. The CDR3, as DNA: TGTGCCAGCAGCTTCCCCCGGACAGGCATTGGAAACACCATATATTTT. Protein product: CASSFPRTGIGNTIYF.

This chain connects TRBV9 to TRBJ2-7; D may be TRBD1 (6 bases). This CDR3 has 15 residues. The germline V gene has CDR1 SGDLS and CDR2 YYNGEE. Deletions cut 2 bases from V and 1 base from J, with 13 bases between. The DNA of the CDR3 is TGTGCCAGCAGCGTCACAGGGTTGACGTCCTACGAGCAGTACTTC. Translation: CASSVTGLTSYEQYF.

This chain joins TRBV7-2 and TRBJ2-2; the match to TRBD2 covers 9 bases. The CDR3 loop spans 15 amino acids. The trim removed 5 bases at V and 5 bases at J, leaving 6 bases unmatched. Germline assignment: CDR1 SGHTA and CDR2 FQGNSA. CDR3 coding DNA: TGTGCCAGCAGCCCCATTGGACTAGCGACCGGGGAGCTGTTTTTT. Its protein product is CASSPIGLATGELFF.

Here the CDR3 reads CAISVGVWSQGEQYF. The CDR3 DNA reads TGTGCCATCAGTGTCGGCGTCTGGAGTCAGGGCGAGCAGTACTTC. The rearrangement joins TRBV10-3 to TRBJ2-7; perhaps TRBD1 as D (5 bases). The CDR3 runs to 15 residues. V was pared by 4 bases and J by 6 bases, with 19 bases between. Germline V gene lookup returns CDR1 ENHRY and CDR2 SYGVKD.

The chain joins TRBV5-1 to TRBJ2-5; D is perhaps TRBD2 (5 bases). V was cut by 4 bases and J by 1 base, with 11 bases left in between. The CDR3 has 14 residues. Per the germline V gene, CDR1 is SGHRS and CDR2 is YFSETQ. Written as DNA, the CDR3 is TGCGCCAGCAGCGCACCGGGAACCCAAGAGACCCAGTACTTC. As protein: CASSAPGTQETQYF.

This chain joins TRBV13 and TRBJ1-1; 7 bases line up with TRBD1. The trim removed 4 bases at V and 1 base at J, leaving 12 bases unmatched. The CDR3 is 17 residues long. Germline values: CDR1 PRHDT, CDR2 FYEKMQ (reference sequence). The CDR3, as DNA: TGTGCCAGCAGCTCTACCGACAGGGAGAGTCCGAACACTGAAGCTTTCTTT. Amino acid sequence: CASSSTDRESPNTEAFF. Variable domain in full (rest from reference TRBV13 and TRBJ1-1): AAGVIQSPRHLIKEKRETATLKCYPIPRHDTVYWYQQGPGQDPQFLISFYEKMQSDKGSIPDRFSAQQFSDYHSELNMSSLELGDSALYFCASSSTDRESPNTEAFFGQGTRLTVV.

This chain uses TRBV7-9 with TRBJ2-5; perhaps TRBD1 as D (5 bases). The J call could be wrong; TRBJ2-7 is a better fit for the DNA end. Germline loops: CDR1 SEHNR, CDR2 FQNEAQ (reference sequence). The CDR3 is 14 residues long. The CDR3, as DNA: TGTGCCAGCAGCTTAGCAGCACAGGCCTACGAGCAGTACTTC. This sequence encodes CASSLAAQAYEQYF.